This T cell receptor (beta chain) stems from a study of T cell clonotyping in hematopoietic cell transplantation. Findings of the study overall: Few recipient clonotypes overlapped donors; over 97% were de novo at given depth. Without cell sorting, CD4 versus CD8 contributions remain unresolved. Pathologically expanded recipient clonotypes increased progressively from day 30 to day 180 as diversity fell.

Comments on this clone: Its antigen is not identified.

Time point of the sample: recipient sample about 28 days before transplant, after cytoreduction. Clones were sequenced by immunoSEQ multiplex PCR, and TCRdb holds only the in-frame ones, with some missing. This sample carries 25,000 or so clones, roughly three quarters of them seen once, and the ten largest clones take approximately 6.3%. The CDR3 is made up of 14 amino acids. V was trimmed by 4 bases and J by 0 bases, leaving 4 bases between them. The germline CDR1 and CDR2 sequences are MGHDK and SYGVNS. The material was peripheral blood mononuclear cells, obtained before stem cell transplant. This clonotype was obtained from a middle-aged man with myelodysplastic syndrome. Some clones in this sample may be carry-over from other donors' samples. V and J are TRBV25-1 and TRBJ2-6; D not certain. The CDR3 DNA follows: TGTGCCAGCAGTGGGGTCTCTGGGGCCAACGTCCTGACTTTC. The encoded protein is CASSGVSGANVLTF. Supplemented by reference TRBV25-1 and TRBJ2-6, the full variable domain reads EADIYQTPRYLVIGTGKKITLECSQTMGHDKMYWYQQDPGMELHLIHYSYGVNSTEKGDLSSESTVSRIRTEHFPLTLESARPSHTSQYLCASSGVSGANVLTFGAGSRLTVL.